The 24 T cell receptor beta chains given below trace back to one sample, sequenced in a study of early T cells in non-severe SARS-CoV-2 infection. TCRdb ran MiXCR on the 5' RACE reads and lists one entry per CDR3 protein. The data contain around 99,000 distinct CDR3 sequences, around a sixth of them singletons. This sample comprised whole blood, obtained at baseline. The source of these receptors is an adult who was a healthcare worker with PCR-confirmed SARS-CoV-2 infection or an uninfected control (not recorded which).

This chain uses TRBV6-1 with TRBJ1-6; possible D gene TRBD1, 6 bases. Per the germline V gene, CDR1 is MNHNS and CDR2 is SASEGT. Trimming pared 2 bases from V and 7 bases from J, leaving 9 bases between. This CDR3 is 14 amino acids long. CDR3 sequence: CASSELDRNSPLHF. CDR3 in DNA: TGTGCCAGCAGTGAACTTGACAGGAATTCACCCCTCCACTTT.

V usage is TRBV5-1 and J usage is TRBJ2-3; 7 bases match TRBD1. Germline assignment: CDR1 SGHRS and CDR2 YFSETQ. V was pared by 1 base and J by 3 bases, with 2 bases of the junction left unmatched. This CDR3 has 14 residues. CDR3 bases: TGCGCCAGCAGCTTGCAGGGGGATACAGATACGCAGTATTTT. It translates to CASSLQGDTDTQYF. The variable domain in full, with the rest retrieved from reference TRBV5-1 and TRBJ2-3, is KAGVTQTPRYLIKTRGQQVTLSCSPISGHRSVSWYQQTPGQGLQFLFEYFSETQRNKGNFPGRFSGRQFSNSRSEMNVSTLELGDSALYLCASSLQGDTDTQYFGPGTRLTVL.

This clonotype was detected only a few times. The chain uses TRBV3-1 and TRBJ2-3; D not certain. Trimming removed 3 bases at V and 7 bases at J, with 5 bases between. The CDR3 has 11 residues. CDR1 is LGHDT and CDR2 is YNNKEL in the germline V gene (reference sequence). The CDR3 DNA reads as TGTGCCAGCAGCCACGGAAATACGCAGTATTTT. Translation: CASSHGNTQYF.

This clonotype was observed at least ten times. The DNA for the CDR3 is TGCGCCAGCAGCTCACAACTAGCCCTGCAGTATTTT. Its translation is CASSSQLALQYF. The chain employs TRBV5-1 and TRBJ2-3, with D possibly TRBD2 on 6 matching bases. Germline loops: CDR1 SGHRS, CDR2 YFSETQ. The CDR3 spans 12 residues. V was trimmed by 3 bases and J by 11 bases, leaving 13 bases between them.

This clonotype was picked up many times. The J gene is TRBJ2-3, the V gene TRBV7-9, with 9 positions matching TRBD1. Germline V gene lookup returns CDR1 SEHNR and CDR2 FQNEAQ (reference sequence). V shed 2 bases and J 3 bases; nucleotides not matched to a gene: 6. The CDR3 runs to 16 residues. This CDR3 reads CASSLLGTGMTDTQYF. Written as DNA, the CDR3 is TGTGCCAGCAGCTTACTTGGGACAGGGATGACAGATACGCAGTATTTT.

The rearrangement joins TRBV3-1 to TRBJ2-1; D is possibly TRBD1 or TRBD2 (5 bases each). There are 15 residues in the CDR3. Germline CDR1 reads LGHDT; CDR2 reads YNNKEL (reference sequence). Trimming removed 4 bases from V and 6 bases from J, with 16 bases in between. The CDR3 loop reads CASSRGKAQSNEQFF. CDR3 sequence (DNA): TGTGCCAGCAGCCGGGGGAAAGCCCAATCCAATGAGCAGTTCTTC.

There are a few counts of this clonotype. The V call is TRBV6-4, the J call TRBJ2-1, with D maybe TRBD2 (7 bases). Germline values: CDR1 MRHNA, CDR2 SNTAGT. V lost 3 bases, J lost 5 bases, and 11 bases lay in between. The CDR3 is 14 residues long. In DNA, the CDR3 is TGTGCCAGCAGTGAACAAGGGGGGGACAATGAGCAGTTCTTC. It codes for CASSEQGGDNEQFF.

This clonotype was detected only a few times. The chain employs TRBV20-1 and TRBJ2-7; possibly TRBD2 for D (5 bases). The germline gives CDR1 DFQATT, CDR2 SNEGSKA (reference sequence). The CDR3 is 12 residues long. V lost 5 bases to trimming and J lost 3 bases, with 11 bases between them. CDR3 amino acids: CSAAGELYEQYF. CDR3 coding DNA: TGCAGTGCTGCCGGGGAACTCTACGAGCAGTACTTC.

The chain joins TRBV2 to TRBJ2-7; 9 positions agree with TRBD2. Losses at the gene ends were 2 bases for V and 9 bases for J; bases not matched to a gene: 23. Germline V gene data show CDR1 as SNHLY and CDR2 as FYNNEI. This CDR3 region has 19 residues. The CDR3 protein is CASSEWREGRSFQTIWQYF. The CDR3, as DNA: TGTGCCAGCAGTGAATGGCGGGAGGGCCGGAGTTTCCAAACGATCTGGCAGTACTTC.

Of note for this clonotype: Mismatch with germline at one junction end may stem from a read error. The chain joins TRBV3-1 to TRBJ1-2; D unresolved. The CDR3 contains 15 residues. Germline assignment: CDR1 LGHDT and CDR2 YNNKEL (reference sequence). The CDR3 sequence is CASSPVRTGNRGYAF. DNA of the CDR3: TGTGCCAGCAGCCCTGTGCGGACGGGGAATCGTGGCTACGCCTTC.

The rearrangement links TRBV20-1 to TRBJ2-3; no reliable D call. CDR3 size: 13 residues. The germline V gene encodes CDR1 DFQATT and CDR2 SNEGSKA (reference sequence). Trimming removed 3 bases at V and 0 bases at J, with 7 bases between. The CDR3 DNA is TGCAGTGCTAGTCTCCTTAGCACAGATACGCAGTATTTT. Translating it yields CSASLLSTDTQYF.

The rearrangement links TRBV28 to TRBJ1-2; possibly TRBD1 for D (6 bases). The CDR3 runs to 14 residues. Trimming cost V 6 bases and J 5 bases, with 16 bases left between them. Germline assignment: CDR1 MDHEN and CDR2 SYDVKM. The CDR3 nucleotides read TGTGCCAGCAGGCCCCACCGGGACACGTATGGCTACACCTTC. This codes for CASRPHRDTYGYTF.

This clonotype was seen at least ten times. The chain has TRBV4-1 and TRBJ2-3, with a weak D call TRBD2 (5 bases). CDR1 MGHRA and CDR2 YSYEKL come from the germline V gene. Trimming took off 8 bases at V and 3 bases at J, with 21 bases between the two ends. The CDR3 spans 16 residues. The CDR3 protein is CASQQNSAAETDTQYF. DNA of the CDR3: TGCGCCAGCCAGCAAAATTCGGCAGCGGAAACAGATACGCAGTATTTT.

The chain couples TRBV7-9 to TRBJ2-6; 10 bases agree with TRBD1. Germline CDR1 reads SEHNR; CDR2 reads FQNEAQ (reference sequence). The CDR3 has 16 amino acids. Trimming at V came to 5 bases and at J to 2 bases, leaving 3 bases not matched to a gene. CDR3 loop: CASSPTGGAGANVLTF. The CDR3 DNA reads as TGTGCCAGCAGCCCGACAGGGGGCGCTGGGGCCAACGTCCTGACTTTC.

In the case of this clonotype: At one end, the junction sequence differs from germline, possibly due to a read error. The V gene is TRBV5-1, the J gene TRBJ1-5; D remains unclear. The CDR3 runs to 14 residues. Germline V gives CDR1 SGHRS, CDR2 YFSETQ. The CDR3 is CASSLGATNQPQHF. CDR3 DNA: TGCGCCAGCAGCTTGGGGGCCACCAATCAGCCCCAGCACTTT.

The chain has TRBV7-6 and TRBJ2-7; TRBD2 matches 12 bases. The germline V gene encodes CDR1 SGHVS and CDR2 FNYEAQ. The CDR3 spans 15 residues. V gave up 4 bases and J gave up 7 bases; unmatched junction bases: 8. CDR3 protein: CASSSLAGGPGEQYF. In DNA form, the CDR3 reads TGTGCCAGCAGCTCTCTAGCGGGAGGGCCGGGTGAGCAGTACTTC.

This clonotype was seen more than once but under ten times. CDR3 sequence: CASSAGQGATYEQYF. In DNA form, the CDR3 reads TGTGCCAGCTCAGCGGGACAGGGGGCCACCTACGAGCAGTACTTC. The chain has TRBV18 and TRBJ2-7; TRBD1 agrees at 12 bases. The germline CDR1 and CDR2 sequences are KGHSH and LQKENI. The CDR3 totals 15 residues. V lost 5 bases and J lost 2; bases outside the gene matches: 4.

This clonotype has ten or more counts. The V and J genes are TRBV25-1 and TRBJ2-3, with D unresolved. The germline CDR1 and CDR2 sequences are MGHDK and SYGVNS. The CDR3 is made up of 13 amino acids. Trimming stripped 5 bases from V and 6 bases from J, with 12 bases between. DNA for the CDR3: TGTGCCAGCAGTAGGGCCCCGACGGATACGCAGTATTTT. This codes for CASSRAPTDTQYF. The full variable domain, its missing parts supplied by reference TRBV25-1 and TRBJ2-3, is EADIYQTPRYLVIGTGKKITLECSQTMGHDKMYWYQQDPGMELHLIHYSYGVNSTEKGDLSSESTVSRIRTEHFPLTLESARPSHTSQYLCASSRAPTDTQYFGPGTRLTVL.

The CDR3 here is CSARDLGTSVHEQFF. The CDR3 DNA reads as TGCAGTGCTAGAGATCTGGGGACTAGTGTCCATGAGCAGTTCTTC. The chain links TRBV20-1 to TRBJ2-1; 8 nucleotides line up with TRBD2. Germline-derived CDR1 and CDR2 are DFQATT and SNEGSKA (reference sequence). This CDR3 has 15 residues. The ends lost 0 bases at V and 8 bases at J; junction bases unmatched: 9.

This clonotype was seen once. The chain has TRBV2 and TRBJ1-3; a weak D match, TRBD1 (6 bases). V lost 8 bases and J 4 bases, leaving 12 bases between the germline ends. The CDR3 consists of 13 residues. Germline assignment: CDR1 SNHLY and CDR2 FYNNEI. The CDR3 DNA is TGTGCCAGCGGAACAGGGATCGGAAACACCATATATTTT. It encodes CASGTGIGNTIYF.

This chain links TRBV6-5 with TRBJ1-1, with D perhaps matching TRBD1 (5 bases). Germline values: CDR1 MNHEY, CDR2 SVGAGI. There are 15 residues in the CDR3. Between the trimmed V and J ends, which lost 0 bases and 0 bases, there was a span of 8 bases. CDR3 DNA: TGTGCCAGCAGTTACTCGGGACTTTTGAACACTGAAGCTTTCTTT. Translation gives CASSYSGLLNTEAFF.

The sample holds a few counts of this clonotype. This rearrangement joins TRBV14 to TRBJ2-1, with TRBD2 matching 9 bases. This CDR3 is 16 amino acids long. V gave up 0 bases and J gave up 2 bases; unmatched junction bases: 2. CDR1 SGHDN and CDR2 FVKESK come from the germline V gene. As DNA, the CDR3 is TGTGCCAGCAGCCAAGAGATAGCGGGAGCCTACAATGAGCAGTTCTTC. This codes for CASSQEIAGAYNEQFF.

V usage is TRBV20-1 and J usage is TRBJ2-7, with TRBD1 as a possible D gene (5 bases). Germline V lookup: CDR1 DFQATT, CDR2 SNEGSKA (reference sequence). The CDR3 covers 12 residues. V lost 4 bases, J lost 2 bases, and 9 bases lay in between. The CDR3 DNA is TGCAGTGCTAACAGGATGACCTACGAGCAGTACTTC. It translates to CSANRMTYEQYF.

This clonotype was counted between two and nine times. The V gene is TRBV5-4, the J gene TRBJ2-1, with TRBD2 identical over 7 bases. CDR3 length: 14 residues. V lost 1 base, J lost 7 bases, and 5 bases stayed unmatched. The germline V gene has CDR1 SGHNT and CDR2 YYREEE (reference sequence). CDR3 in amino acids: CASSLWTRRNEQFF. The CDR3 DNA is TGTGCCAGCAGCTTGTGGACTAGACGAAATGAGCAGTTCTTC.